The present T cell receptor beta chain was sequenced within a study of blood T cells in healthy people across ages. It was with a sample-barcoded 5' primer and a J-beta primer mix that a second PCR of roughly 7 to 12 cycles was run. Carrying 12 random nucleotides, a template-switch adaptor labeled each individual cDNA molecule. Via MiXCR, TCRdb re-called the 5' RACE reads, giving one row per CDR3 protein. The table lists 750,000 to 950,000 distinct CDR3 sequences, about 28% of them singletons. This CDR3 is 17 amino acids long. Germline CDR1 reads SGHTA; CDR2 reads FQGNSA. V was trimmed by 1 base and J by 0 bases, leaving 13 bases between them. These data were also reused for a study on T cells of mothers and their children.

The chain links TRBV7-2 to TRBJ2-1; maybe TRBD2 (5 bases). The sequence came from a woman in her 40s in good health. The sequenced sample was blood. The CDR3 region is CASSLGLATSSYNEQFF. DNA of the CDR3: TGTGCCAGCAGCTTAGGGCTAGCTACGAGCTCCTACAATGAGCAGTTCTTC.